This is a list of T cell receptor beta chains from one sample in a study of cytomegalovirus exposure and HLA in healthy donors. Profiling relied on immunoSEQ multiplex PCR, and the TCRdb table lists in-frame clones only, not all of them. The sample contains 150,000 to 250,000 clones, over 65% of which appear only once. Sequenced sample: PBMCs. The receptors originated from a boy aged 2 to 10 in good health and CMV-seronegative. Each CDR3 is given with its conserved first and last residue. Size is omitted from some rows. Given values are once, few, many or a class for expanded clones.

size	length	V	J	CDR3
NA	18	TRBV7-3	TRBJ2-7	CASSSSPTTSGGFYEQYF
NA	15	TRBV5-1	TRBJ2-3	CASRFIGVNTDTQYF
NA	16	TRBV4-3	TRBJ2-1	CASSQGSGPGGNEQFF
NA	14	TRBV5-1	TRBJ1-1	CASGRDRGDTEAFF
NA	16	TRBV18	TRBJ1-1	CASSPTGTSLNTEAFF
NA	14	TRBV7-9	TRBJ2-7	CASSLLGQGYEQYF
NA	14	TRBV7-3	TRBJ2-3	CASSPGGPTDTQYF
NA	15	TRBV4-2	TRBJ1-2	CASSQRTSGNYGYTF
NA	15	TRBV7-6	TRBJ1-1	CASSSLPGGNTEAFF
NA	15	TRBV27	TRBJ2-3	CASSFNRVVPDTQYF
NA	18	TRBV7-6	TRBJ2-3	CASSPMGATSRSTDTQYF
NA	15	TRBV7-9	TRBJ2-1	CASSSGLAPYSEQFF
NA	14	TRBV6-5	TRBJ1-5	CASSYSRGNQPQHF
NA	15	TRBV5-4	TRBJ1-2	CASSLFDRGAYGYTF
NA	13	TRBV2	TRBJ2-5	CASSEQEGETQYF
NA	16	TRBV9	TRBJ2-1	CASSVTSGVSYNEQFF
NA	16	TRBV7-2	TRBJ2-3	CASSLGLGGGEDTQYF
few	13	TRBV7-6	TRBJ2-3	CASSLAFGDTQYF
NA	15	TRBV7-2	TRBJ1-2	CASSLDRQLFYGYTF
NA	15	TRBV19	TRBJ2-3	CASSIGTGNTDTQYF
NA	15	TRBV7-2	TRBJ2-5	CASTQGWGGQETQYF
NA	16	TRBV4-2	TRBJ1-2	CASSQGTTIPNYGYTF
NA	17	TRBV7-9	TRBJ2-1	CASSLGRLAGGGDEQFF
once	13	TRBV27	TRBJ1-2	CASSFEQGYGYTF
NA	16	TRBV7-2	TRBJ1-6	CASSFGRGSYNSPLHF
NA	16	TRBV18	TRBJ2-5	CASSPRTSGFKETQYF
NA	15	TRBV7-8	TRBJ1-1	CASSLAQRQVTEAFF
NA	17	TRBV7-9	TRBJ2-3	CASSQLAGGVYTDTQYF
NA	17	TRBV4-3	TRBJ2-1	CASSQGWGGAKYNEQFF
NA	14	TRBV2	TRBJ2-7	CASSDYLSSYEQYF
NA	15	TRBV9	TRBJ1-1	CASSVQGATYSEAFF
NA	11	TRBV7-2	TRBJ1-6	CASSLTPPLHF
NA	14	TRBV5-1	TRBJ2-5	CASSRSGTKETQYF